Below are 32 T cell receptor beta chains sequenced from a single sample in a study of human T cells and chemical hapten exposure. TCRdb passed the RACE reads through MiXCR, listing each CDR3 protein once. The sample has about 350,000 distinct CDR3 sequences, 6% to 7% seen once. As to time point: patch test 2, 6 weeks after DPC sensitization. The treatment is: therapeutic diphenylcyclopropenone sensitization with weekly scalp DPC. This specimen consisted of whole blood, obtained in connection with sensitization to the hapten diphenylcyclopropenone (DPC). The receptors were sampled from a woman aged 18-30 years with alopecia areata. Some clones in this sample may be carry-over from other donors' samples.

This clonotype has only a few counts. The chain links TRBV28 to TRBJ1-2; D unresolved. The V end was cut by 5 bases, the J end by 6 bases, with 13 bases between. The CDR3 has 13 residues. Looked up from germline, CDR1 is MDHEN and CDR2 is SYDVKM. For the CDR3, the DNA is TGTGCCAGCAGTAGGGAGCTGCGGGATGGCTACACCTTC. It specifies CASSRELRDGYTF.

This chain links TRBV6-2 or TRBV6-3 with TRBJ2-1, with 15 bases fitting TRBD2. The ends lost 3 bases at V and 0 bases at J; junction bases unmatched: 6. The CDR3 covers 19 residues. Germline CDR1 and CDR2: MNHEY and SVGEGT. The CDR3 protein is CASSYGLAGGAISYNEQFF. The CDR3 DNA sequence: TGTGCCAGCAGTTATGGACTAGCGGGGGGGGCGATCTCCTACAATGAGCAGTTCTTC.

This clonotype was counted at least ten times. J is TRBJ2-7 and V is TRBV6-2 or TRBV6-3; D uncertain. This CDR3 has 15 amino acids. Germline values: CDR1 MNHEY, CDR2 SVGEGT. Trimming left V 6 bases short and J 6 bases short, with 21 bases between. The CDR3 DNA sequence: TGTGCCAGCAGGGTGGCAAGCTTGTCTCCCGGCGAGCAGTACTTC. The encoded protein is CASRVASLSPGEQYF.

This clonotype was recorded a few times. The chain joins TRBV12-5 to TRBJ1-1, with D uncertain. This CDR3 spans 13 amino acids. Between the trimmed V and J ends, which lost 0 bases and 1 base, there was a span of 3 bases. The germline V gene encodes CDR1 LGHNT and CDR2 FRNRAP. CDR3 nucleotide sequence: TGTGCTAGTGGTTTGGTCCGGAACACTGAAGCTTTCTTT. Encoded protein: CASGLVRNTEAFF.

This clonotype was picked up one time. The gene calls are TRBV28 and TRBJ1-2; 8 bases agree with TRBD1. This CDR3 is built from 13 residues. Germline trimming cut 0 bases from V and 12 bases from J; bases unmatched to any gene: 6. The germline CDR1 and CDR2 sequences are MDHEN and SYDVKM. In DNA form, the CDR3 reads TGTGCCAGCAGTTTATGGGCAGGGGGCGAGAACACCTTC. Its translation is CASSLWAGGENTF.

The table lists this clonotype with many counts. The CDR3 region has the DNA TGTGCCAGCAGCCTCTACTTGCGAGATGCAACTAATGAAAAACTGTTTTTT. It specifies CASSLYLRDATNEKLFF. The gene calls are TRBV7-8 and TRBJ1-4; D ambiguous. The V end was cut by 5 bases, the J end by 0 bases, with 16 bases between. CDR3 length: 17 amino acids. Germline loops: CDR1 SGHVS, CDR2 FQNEAQ. Full variable domain (outside the CDR3, taken from reference TRBV7-8 and TRBJ1-4): GAGVSQSPRYKVAKRGQDVALRCDPISGHVSLFWYQQALGQGPEFLTYFQNEAQLDKSGLPSDRFFAERPEGSVSTLKIQRTQQEDSAVYLCASSLYLRDATNEKLFFGSGTQLSVL.

This clonotype has a handful of counts. The rearrangement uses TRBV4-1 and TRBJ2-5; D is unresolved. The germline V gene has CDR1 MGHRA and CDR2 YSYEKL. V was pared by 1 base and J by 2 bases, with 11 bases between. This CDR3 contains 15 residues. The chain's CDR3 is CASSQGLWIQETQYF. The CDR3 DNA follows: TGCGCCAGCAGCCAAGGCCTATGGATTCAAGAGACCCAGTACTTC.

At least ten counts were recorded for this clonotype. The chain combines TRBV28 with TRBJ2-3, with 11 bases lining up with TRBD2. The V segment lost 6 bases and the J segment 5 bases; nucleotides outside the gene matches: 13. Per germline, CDR1 MDHEN and CDR2 SYDVKM. This CDR3 is 17 amino acids long. The chain's CDR3 is CASSLRASGGTRDTQYF. DNA of the CDR3: TGTGCCAGCAGCCTCCGGGCTAGCGGGGGGACCCGAGATACGCAGTATTTT.

The genes are TRBV9 and TRBJ2-7, with TRBD1 matching over 9 bases. V trimming: 4 bases; J trimming: 2 bases; junction bases outside the gene matches: 10. The CDR3 has 16 residues. CDR1 and CDR2 (germline): SGDLS, YYNGEE. CDR3 in amino acids: CASSTRTGTGTYEQYF. The CDR3 nucleotides are TGTGCCAGCAGCACCAGGACCGGGACAGGGACCTACGAGCAGTACTTC.

Comment on this clonotype: An end of the junction differs from the germline gene, which may be a read error. The chain joins TRBV20-1 to TRBJ1-1, with D possibly matching TRBD1 (6 bases). The CDR3 covers 14 residues. CDR1 and CDR2 (germline): DFQATT, SNEGSKA (reference sequence). The DNA for the CDR3 is TGCAGTGCTAGAGGGCTTAGGGGGAGCACTGAAACTTTCTTT. This sequence encodes CSARGLRGSTETFF.

There are a few counts of this clonotype. The rearrangement joins TRBV7-9 to TRBJ1-1, with 10 positions matching TRBD1. The CDR3 totals 15 residues. From germline, CDR1 is SEHNR and CDR2 FQNEAQ (reference sequence). The V segment lost 1 base and the J segment 5 bases; nucleotides outside the gene matches: 4. The CDR3 sequence: CASSLGDRGWTEAFF. DNA of the CDR3: TGTGCCAGCAGCTTAGGGGACAGGGGTTGGACTGAAGCTTTCTTT.

The chain uses TRBV11-3 and TRBJ2-2, with 11 bases fitting TRBD2. The V and J ends lost 3 bases and 3 bases, in that order; junction bases with no gene match: 9. From germline, CDR1 is SGHNT and CDR2 YENEEA. The CDR3 has 18 amino acids. The CDR3 is CASSLPLAGGPDTGELFF. DNA of the CDR3: TGTGCCAGCAGCTTGCCGCTAGCGGGGGGCCCAGACACCGGGGAGCTGTTTTTT.

This clonotype has more than one count but fewer than ten. The rearrangement links TRBV12-3 or TRBV12-4 to TRBJ2-3; perhaps TRBD1 as D (6 bases). V was trimmed by 0 bases and J by 1 base, leaving 11 bases between them. This CDR3 spans 16 amino acids. The CDR3 bases are TGTGCCAGCAGTTTAGCAAGGGGGACGGGCACAGATACGCAGTATTTT. As protein: CASSLARGTGTDTQYF.

There are many counts of this clonotype. The chain couples TRBV18 to TRBJ2-2, with D perhaps TRBD2 (6 bases). V was trimmed by 3 bases and J by 7 bases, leaving 12 bases between them. CDR1 and CDR2 from the germline V gene are KGHSH and LQKENI. CDR3 length: 14 amino acids. This chain's CDR3 is CASSPPTRSGELFF. CDR3 DNA: TGTGCCAGCTCACCTCCGACTAGAAGCGGGGAGCTGTTTTTT. Looking up the rest from reference TRBV18 and TRBJ2-2 gives the full variable domain: NAGVMQNPRHLVRRRGQEARLRCSPMKGHSHVYWYRQLPEEGLKFMVYLQKENIIDESGMPKERFSAEFPKEGPSILRIQQVVRGDSAAYFCASSPPTRSGELFFGEGSRLTVL.

The sample holds a few counts of this clonotype. The chain links TRBV4-1 to TRBJ2-1, with 8 bases matching TRBD2. This CDR3 is 15 amino acids long. V dropped 0 bases and J dropped 7; count of bases not matched to a gene: 5. CDR1 is MGHRA and CDR2 is YSYEKL in the germline V gene. Here the CDR3 DNA reads TGCGCCAGCAGCCAAGATGCGGAGCGGGGGAATGAGCAGTTCTTC. Translated, it gives CASSQDAERGNEQFF.

This clonotype has a count of ten or more. This chain links TRBV6-1 with TRBJ2-7, with 7 bases aligning to TRBD1. CDR3 length: 14 amino acids. V lost 6 bases to trimming and J lost 4 bases; unmatched junction nucleotides: 9. Per the germline V gene, CDR1 is MNHNS and CDR2 is SASEGT. CDR3 amino acids: CASRRQGREYEQYF. The CDR3 coding sequence is TGTGCCAGCAGAAGACAGGGTAGAGAGTACGAGCAGTACTTC.

The chain is built from TRBV5-1 and TRBJ1-1, with TRBD1 as a possible D gene (6 bases). V lost 5 bases and J lost 4, with 21 bases in between. The CDR3 has 16 amino acids. Germline V gene lookup returns CDR1 SGHRS and CDR2 YFSETQ. CDR3 in DNA: TGCGCCAGCAGGCTACTATACAGGGACGGGAGCACTGAAGCTTTCTTT. This gives the protein CASRLLYRDGSTEAFF.

In this sample, this clonotype turned up many times. The chain employs TRBV4-2 and TRBJ2-7, with a tentative D call TRBD2 (6 bases). From germline, CDR1 is LGHNA and CDR2 YNFKEQ. The length of the CDR3 is 16 residues. Trimming left V 2 bases short and J 4 bases short, with 18 bases between. CDR3 sequence reads: CASSQLGGDARYEQYF. DNA for the CDR3: TGTGCCAGCAGCCAACTCGGGGGTGATGCCAGATACGAGCAGTACTTC.

This rearrangement joins TRBV29-1 to TRBJ1-2; D may be TRBD1 (5 bases). V gave up 5 bases and J gave up 0 bases, with 16 bases separating them. The CDR3 is made up of 15 amino acids. Germline CDR1 SQVTM, CDR2 ANQGSEA. The CDR3 bases are TGCAGCGTTCTTGGGACGACGGCCGCTAACTATGGCTACACCTTC. This translates into CSVLGTTAANYGYTF. The full variable domain, its missing parts supplied by reference TRBV29-1 and TRBJ1-2, is SAVISQKPSRDICQRGTSLTIQCQVDSQVTMMFWYRQQPGQSLTLIATANQGSEATYESGFVIDKFPISRPNLTFSTLTVSNMSPEDSSIYLCSVLGTTAANYGYTFGSGTRLTVV.

The CDR3 sequence: CASSQGRRSFTDTQYF. As DNA, the CDR3 is TGTGCCAGCAGCCAAGGTCGACGGTCGTTCACAGATACGCAGTATTTT. This sequence joins TRBV4-2 and TRBJ2-3; D not resolved. V shed 1 base and J shed 2 bases, with 13 bases lying between them. Germline V gene lookup returns CDR1 LGHNA and CDR2 YNFKEQ. The CDR3 is made up of 16 amino acids.

V usage is TRBV7-9 and J usage is TRBJ2-7; possible D gene TRBD1, 5 bases. The V gene lost 4 bases and the J gene lost 0 bases, with 10 bases spanning the gap. Germline V gene lookup returns CDR1 SEHNR and CDR2 FQNEAQ (reference sequence). The CDR3 length is 14 residues. CDR3 nucleotide sequence: TGTGCCAGCAGCTCGACAGTGAGCTCCTACGAGCAGTACTTC. Amino acid sequence: CASSSTVSSYEQYF. Full variable domain (remainder filled in from reference TRBV7-9 and TRBJ2-7): DTGVSQNPRHKITKRGQNVTFRCDPISEHNRLYWYRQTLGQGPEFLTYFQNEAQLEKSRLLSDRFSAERPKGSFSTLEIQRTEQGDSAMYLCASSSTVSSYEQYFGPGTRLTVT.

This clonotype was detected only a few times. The rearrangement joins TRBV12-3 or TRBV12-4 to TRBJ2-5, with 8 bases aligning to TRBD1. The CDR3 contains 16 residues. Trimming cost V 6 bases and J 5 bases; bases outside gene matches: 14. The CDR3 protein is CASSPLRQGLRETQYF. CDR3 nucleotides: TGTGCCAGCAGCCCCCTCAGACAGGGGTTAAGGGAGACCCAGTACTTC.

This chain connects TRBV14 to TRBJ1-4; no firm D call. The V gene lost 4 bases and the J gene lost 3 bases, with 15 bases spanning the gap. This CDR3 comprises 16 residues. Germline assignment: CDR1 SGHDN and CDR2 FVKESK. The CDR3, as DNA: TGTGCCAGCAGCCCCTTCGGGGATCGGGCTAATGAAAAACTGTTTTTT. Protein sequence: CASSPFGDRANEKLFF.

This clonotype was observed a few times. The chain is built from TRBV7-2 and TRBJ1-6; D possibly corresponds to TRBD1 (5 bases). CDR1 SGHTA and CDR2 FQGNSA come from the germline V gene. V was trimmed by 7 bases and J by 5 bases, leaving 12 bases between them. This CDR3 has 14 residues. CDR3 in amino acids: CASNQGSNNSPLHF. In DNA, the CDR3 is TGTGCCAGCAACCAGGGATCCAATAATTCACCCCTCCACTTT. Based on the CDR3 plus reference TRBV7-2 and TRBJ1-6, the full variable domain is GAGVSQSPSNKVTEKGKDVELRCDPISGHTALYWYRQSLGQGLEFLIYFQGNSAPDKSGLPSDRFSAERTGGSVSTLTIQRTQQEDSAVYLCASNQGSNNSPLHFGNGTRLTVT.

This clonotype was seen only a few times. The chain is built from TRBV7-2 and TRBJ1-1; TRBD1 matches 7 bases. With V trimmed by 4 bases and J by 6 bases, 2 bases remained unmatched. Germline V gene sequence: CDR1 SGHTA, CDR2 FQGNSA. The CDR3 sequence is 12 residues long. Here the CDR3 reads CASSYGTAEAFF. In DNA form, the CDR3 reads TGTGCCAGCAGCTACGGGACAGCTGAAGCTTTCTTT. The variable domain in full, with the rest retrieved from reference TRBV7-2 and TRBJ1-1, is GAGVSQSPSNKVTEKGKDVELRCDPISGHTALYWYRQSLGQGLEFLIYFQGNSAPDKSGLPSDRFSAERTGGSVSTLTIQRTQQEDSAVYLCASSYGTAEAFFGQGTRLTVV.

This clonotype was found a few times. V is TRBV7-2 and J is TRBJ2-3; 7 bases map to TRBD2. CDR1 and CDR2 (germline): SGHTA, FQGNSA. The CDR3 extends over 15 amino acids. V was pared by 3 bases and J by 4 bases, with 7 bases of the junction left unmatched. CDR3 bases: TGTGCCAGCAGCTTTCATCAAGCGGGGCCAGATACGCAGTATTTT. This codes for CASSFHQAGPDTQYF.

This clonotype came up a few times. The chain uses TRBV20-1 and TRBJ1-2, with TRBD1 as a possible D gene (5 bases). V shed 6 bases and J shed 2 bases, with 19 bases lying between them. The germline V gene has CDR1 DFQATT and CDR2 SNEGSKA (reference sequence). The CDR3 covers 15 residues. Here the CDR3 reads CSASKQALLNYGYTF. As DNA, the CDR3 is TGCAGTGCCTCGAAACAGGCTCTCCTCAACTATGGCTACACCTTC.

The chain is built from TRBV2 and TRBJ2-1; no clear D. This CDR3 has 13 amino acids. Germline values: CDR1 SNHLY, CDR2 FYNNEI. The ends were cut back, 7 bases at V and 5 bases at J, with 12 bases in the middle. Here the CDR3 DNA reads TGTGCCAGCACCCTGGACGGCAACAATGAGCAGTTCTTC. It codes for CASTLDGNNEQFF.

This clonotype has just a few counts. V usage is TRBV18 and J usage is TRBJ2-3; D is possibly TRBD1 or TRBD2 (5 bases each). The CDR3 sequence is 15 residues long. Trimming left V 6 bases short and J 2 bases short, with 15 bases between. Per germline, CDR1 KGHSH and CDR2 LQKENI. CDR3 sequence: CASSPTEGITDTQYF. The CDR3 coding sequence is TGTGCCAGCTCCCCTACCGAGGGGATCACAGATACGCAGTATTTT.

This clonotype was detected many times. V gene TRBV6-1 combines with J gene TRBJ1-2, with 8 bases fitting TRBD1. The junction had 8 bases not matched to a gene; V was cut back by 4 bases and J by 7 bases. The germline gives CDR1 MNHNS, CDR2 SASEGT. This CDR3 has 14 residues. The CDR3 DNA reads TGTGCCAGCAGTGGCCCCGGACAGGGTCTTGGCTACACCTTC. Protein sequence: CASSGPGQGLGYTF.

This clonotype was counted a few times. This chain joins TRBV27 and TRBJ1-6; unclear D gene. Germline-derived CDR1 and CDR2 are MNHEY and SMNVEV (reference sequence). This CDR3 has 14 amino acids. V lost 3 bases, J lost 3 bases, and 6 bases lay in between. CDR3 protein: CASSFRSYNSPLHF. CDR3 nucleotides: TGTGCCAGCAGTTTCAGGAGCTATAATTCACCCCTCCACTTT.

In this sample, this clonotype turned up a few times. This sequence joins TRBV12-3 or TRBV12-4 and TRBJ2-3; no definite D call. V was pared by 2 bases and J by 8 bases, with 8 bases between. CDR3 size: 12 residues. The CDR3 coding sequence is TGTGCCAGCAGTTTACCCAATGGTACGCAGTATTTT. The encoded protein is CASSLPNGTQYF.